This is a list of T cell receptor beta chains from one sample in a study of blood T cell repertoires in COVID-19. TCRdb keeps only in-frame clones here, not all; method: immunoSEQ multiplex PCR. Of 200,000 to 250,000 clones listed, roughly 90% were seen once; the top ten hold less than 3%. Sequencing input: peripheral blood. These receptors were taken from a woman aged 55-69 years with acute or convalescent COVID-19. Both conserved end residues are part of each CDR3. The D gene is left open where the match is weak. Clone size is not always given. Where it is, it says once, few, many or a class for expanded clones.

D | J | size | V | CDR3 | DNA
TRBD1 | TRBJ1-3 | - | TRBV6-5 | CASSGTGFGNTIYF | TGTGCCAGCTCCGGGACAGGGTTTGGAAACACCATATATTTT
TRBD2 | TRBJ2-3 | - | TRBV15 | CATSLLRAGGADTQYF | TGTGCCACCAGCTTATTACGGGCGGGGGGTGCAGATACGCAGTATTTT
TRBD1 | TRBJ1-5 | - | TRBV10-1 | CASSRIGQGGQPQHF | TGCGCCAGCAGTAGGATCGGACAGGGCGGACAGCCCCAGCATTTT
- | TRBJ2-5 | - | TRBV4-2 | CASSRREMASEETQYF | TGTGCCAGCAGCCGAAGGGAGATGGCCTCAGAAGAGACCCAGTACTTC
TRBD1 | TRBJ2-1 | - | TRBV9 | CASSVPGTGWGTGNEQFF | TGTGCCAGCAGCGTACCCGGGACAGGGTGGGGAACTGGCAATGAGCAGTTCTTC
TRBD2 | TRBJ2-3 | once | TRBV5-1 | CASSYPGLAGGRDTQYF | TGCGCCAGCAGCTACCCGGGACTAGCGGGAGGAAGAGATACGCAGTATTTT
- | TRBJ2-1 | - | TRBV21-1 | CASSTLAGDDNEQFF | TGTGCCAGCAGTACACTAGCGGGAGATGACAATGAGCAGTTCTTC
TRBD1 | TRBJ1-4 | - | TRBV19 | CASSIDRVNEKLFF | TGTGCCAGTAGTATCGACAGGGTTAATGAAAAACTGTTTTTT
TRBD2 | TRBJ2-4 | - | TRBV4-3 | CASSQNPGTSGSLVYF | TGCGCCAGCAGCCAAAATCCCGGGACTAGCGGGAGTTTAGTGTACTTC
TRBD2 | TRBJ2-3 | - | TRBV6-5 | CASSYSGLAGVDTQYF | TGTGCCAGCAGTTACTCGGGGCTAGCGGGAGTAGATACGCAGTATTTT
- | TRBJ1-1 | - | TRBV7-3 | CASSPNGGVTEAFF | TGTGCCAGCAGCCCGAATGGGGGGGTCACTGAAGCTTTCTTT
- | TRBJ1-1 | - | TRBV2 | CASSDRYMNTEAFF | TGTGCCAGCAGTGACCGGTATATGAACACTGAAGCTTTCTTT
TRBD2 | TRBJ2-1 | - | TRBV3-1/TRBV3-2 | CASRGTSGKTYNEQFF | TGTGCCAGCAGGGGGACTAGCGGGAAAACCTACAATGAGCAGTTCTTC
- | TRBJ1-1 | - | TRBV29-1 | CSVEEQQLMNTEAFF | TGCAGCGTTGAAGAACAACAGCTAATGAACACTGAAGCTTTCTTT
- | TRBJ2-7 | once | TRBV3-1/TRBV3-2 | CASSQVDEQYF | TGTGCCAGCAGCCAAGTCGACGAGCAGTACTTC
- | TRBJ2-5 | - | TRBV5-4 | CASSSGQREETQYF | TGTGCCAGCAGCTCGGGCCAGCGGGAAGAGACCCAGTACTTC
- | TRBJ2-7 | once | TRBV5-1 | CASSSTYEQYF | TGCGCCAGCAGCTCCACCTACGAGCAGTACTTC
- | TRBJ2-2 | - | TRBV19 | CASSMKGQNTGELFF | TGTGCCAGTAGTATGAAGGGGCAGAACACCGGGGAGCTGTTTTTT
- | TRBJ1-1 | - | TRBV19 | CASSIGTGLNTEAFF | TGTGCCAGTAGTATAGGTACAGGGTTGAACACTGAAGCTTTCTTT
- | TRBJ2-2 | few | TRBV24-1 | CATSDPGNPNTGELFF | TGTGCCACCAGTGATCCCGGGAACCCGAACACCGGGGAGCTGTTTTTT
- | TRBJ1-1 | - | TRBV11-2 | CASSLVGSMNTEAFF | TGTGCCAGCAGCTTAGTGGGCAGTATGAACACTGAAGCTTTCTTT
- | TRBJ1-1 | - | TRBV5-1 | CASSLGGNTEAFF | TGCGCCAGCAGCTTAGGAGGGAACACTGAAGCTTTCTTT
TRBD1 | TRBJ1-5 | - | TRBV19 | CASSVTGGNQPQHF | TGTGCCAGTAGTGTCACAGGGGGCAATCAGCCCCAGCATTTT
TRBD2 | TRBJ2-1 | - | TRBV7-9 | CASSPRTSGISYNEQFF | TGTGCCAGCAGCCCCCGGACTAGCGGGATTTCCTACAATGAGCAGTTCTTC
- | TRBJ1-3 | - | TRBV19 | CASSIVFDRMAGNTIYF | TGTGCCAGTAGTATAGTTTTCGACAGGATGGCTGGAAACACCATATATTTT
- | TRBJ1-1 | few | TRBV6-5 | CASSLQGNTEAFF | TGTGCCAGCAGCTTACAGGGGAACACTGAAGCTTTCTTT
TRBD1 | TRBJ2-7 | once | TRBV5-4 | CASSLVGTVYEQYF | TGTGCCAGCAGCTTGGTCGGGACAGTCTACGAGCAGTACTTC
TRBD1 | TRBJ1-4 | once | TRBV9 | CASSITPLQGRNEKLFF | TGTGCCAGCAGCATCACCCCCTTACAGGGGCGGAATGAAAAACTGTTTTTT
- | TRBJ1-2 | - | TRBV15 | CATSRDWAQNYGYTF | TGTGCCACCAGCAGAGATTGGGCGCAAAACTATGGCTACACCTTC
TRBD1 | TRBJ2-3 | - | TRBV6-2/TRBV6-3 | CASSYPGQGADTQYF | TGTGCCAGCAGTTACCCGGGACAGGGTGCAGATACGCAGTATTTT
- | TRBJ2-1 | - | TRBV4-1 | CASSQLQVYNEQFF | TGCGCCAGCAGCCAACTACAGGTATACAATGAGCAGTTCTTC
TRBD1 | TRBJ2-3 | - | TRBV9 | CASSVTGQGSTDTQYF | TGTGCCAGCAGCGTAACAGGACAGGGGAGCACAGATACGCAGTATTTT